This entry describes one T cell receptor (beta chain). There is no known antigen for this receptor. Nothing much larger sits one base from this clone, and base qualities are not available. The cohort consisted of hundreds of healthy bone marrow donors. At the time of sampling, all cohort members were nominally healthy, though unrecorded immune exposures were likely present. The donor tested CMV seropositive, placing the donor among the 250 to 300 seropositive members of the cohort. A peripheral blood sample was provided by each donor, and peripheral blood mononuclear cells were used for TCR beta sequencing. Genomic DNA was extracted from the blood cell samples with the Qiagen DNeasy Blood Extraction Kit. This sample was included in a study of cytomegalovirus exposure and HLA in healthy donors listed by TCRdb under 2017. Regarding the study in general: In an earlier analysis of 450 to 750 of the donors, about 270 Gb of sequence data and some 100 million unique TCR beta sequences from about 179 million T cells were reported. To study patterns of TCR occurrence, a later analysis re-analyzed previously published TCR beta repertoires from hundreds of donors and added high-resolution HLA genotyping. The study aimed to test whether cataloging public T cell receptors could reveal signatures of past pathogen exposure. Both class I and class II loci were covered by HLA typing, at four-digit resolution. Several DR-DQ haplotypes were handled as single units for association and clustering, since linkage in the cohort was strong. All discovery cohort repertoires had been generated using a single sequencing platform. The study profiled the T cell repertoires of hundreds of subjects by immunosequencing and related them to cytomegalovirus serostatus. Genome-wide SNP genotypes for about 65% of the 666 donors were used in a later genetic analysis, which treated that subset as a discovery cohort. In addition to the first cohort of 500 to 850 subjects, a separate validation cohort of approximately 130 different subjects was used. The number of donors typed differed by locus, with 629-630 for A, B, C, DRB1 and DQB1, 522 for DQA1, over 600 for DPA1, and around 450 for DPB1. Roughly 300 gigabases of sequencing data and 91 million or so unique TCR sequences made up an early release that covered approximately 700 HLA-typed donors. The later analysis used no new phenotypic data to find candidate immune exposures, relying instead on TCR beta sequences and their occurrence across donors. Among the roughly 400 genotyped donors, approximately 76% belonged to the genetic ancestry cluster associated with self-reported Caucasian donors. An earlier analysis of nearly 600 of the donors applied high-throughput TCR beta sequencing to assess whether each TCR beta V gene segment acted as functional or pseudogenic. On average, around 240,000 unique TCR beta nucleotide sequences were sequenced per donor among 300 to 500 genotyped donors of the cohort, with roughly 18% of those sequences being non-productive. Donor age, sex, ethnicity and CMV serostatus were collected together with the repertoire data. To predict cytomegalovirus infection status, the study brought together high-throughput TCR immunosequencing, statistical association of individual TCRs with disease status, and machine learning.

Library method: the immunoSEQ multiplex PCR assay. For the multiplex PCR, a mixture combining 60 forward primers for TCR Vbeta segments and 13 reverse primers for TCR Jbeta segments was used. The CDR3 region of rearranged TCR beta genes was amplified from genomic DNA with a multiplex PCR assay. The Illumina HiSeq System was used to sequence the amplified TCR beta libraries as 87-base-pair reads. As for the original processing: A later analysis counted approximately 76 million unique TCR beta chains across the 600 to 850 repertoires, and 10 million to 12 million of these chains were shared by at least two donors. A nearest-neighbor algorithm error-corrected the raw reads and collapsed the reads into unique sequences, merging closely related sequences to remove PCR and sequencing errors. Alignment of CDR3 sequences to IMGT reference sequences was used to assign V, D and J gene segments. For a sequence to be retained, a match of at least six nucleotides was required to both a V gene segment and a J gene segment. Rearrangements were classified as productive when the CDR3 lacked stop codons and remained in frame with V and J, and all other rearrangements were classified as non-productive. CDR3 was defined according to IMGT convention as the region running from the second conserved V-encoded cysteine to the conserved J-encoded phenylalanine. The earlier analysis of about 640 of the donors excluded any sequence lacking an unambiguous match to a single V gene segment. In an earlier analysis of roughly 600 of the donors, a V segment was called functional when productive rearrangements were above 56.7%, and segregating when the standard deviation between donors exceeded 5%. A statistical classification framework was built for diagnosing cytomegalovirus status from the catalog of TCR beta chain sequences. In a later analysis, TCR nucleotide sequences were compared against IMGT/GENE-DB human TR gene sequences so that V and J genes could be assigned. Using the TCRdist pipeline, a later analysis assigned CDR3 sequences along with most-parsimonious VDJ recombination scenarios. In a later analysis, every TCR beta chain was defined by the combination of its CDR3 amino acid sequence and its V-gene family, and reads without a unique V-gene family were dropped. In a later analysis, around 600 highly shared, low-generation-probability nucleotide sequences were removed to address suspected cross-contamination and a sequencing artifact. In a later analysis, a clonal expansion index for each public chain was calculated from normalized within-repertoire ranks of inferred template counts. Generation probabilities in a later analysis came from a VDJ recombination model fitted to out-of-frame rearrangements, and those results were checked against IGoR. A later analysis scored TCR-TCR, TCR-HLA and TCR-CMV co-occurrence with hypergeometric tests, applying a repertoire-size bias correction to TCR pairs. In a later analysis, false discovery rates were estimated by permuting HLA or CMV assignments 20 times. In a later analysis, co-occurring TCRs were grouped with DBSCAN, and TCRdist sequence similarity was added when clustering was performed within HLA-allele-positive subsets. Co-occurrence clustering excluded repertoires with fewer than 30,000 or more than 120,000 public chains, plus five with anomalous nucleotide sharing. This is the immuneACCESS table as TCRdb keeps it, with only in-frame sequences that have V and J called. A part of the clones is gone; compared with another copy, unresolved V genes explain less than half, and the rest is unexplained. For V, J and clone size, that table is used; D and trimming come from the DNA. Counted in this sample were some 250,000 clones; roughly 82% of them appeared once. 4.5% to 6% of the sample is held by the ten biggest clonotypes.

General study outcomes and caveats: Most TCR sequences were observed very rarely across donors, whereas some public TCRs were present in many individuals. In a later genetic analysis, a missense DCLRE1C variant was associated with V-gene and J-gene trimming of TCR beta chains, and the association was replicated in an independent cohort. In a later analysis, most CMV-associated TCR beta chains were found to appear HLA-restricted, with HLA associations seemingly driven largely by CMV exposure. Correlated functional status among segregating V segments might be attributable to linkage disequilibrium, but an unknown experimental factor could not be ruled out. In vitro tests confirmed that a few of the cytomegalovirus-associated TCR beta chains recognize cytomegalovirus antigens. Only TCR beta chains were sequenced in this cohort, and the absence of alpha or paired-chain data limited detectable features. Several of the top co-occurrence clusters appeared to be linked to parvovirus B19, influenza, CMV and Epstein-Barr virus, according to a later analysis. A cluster of highly shared sequence variants was judged likely to represent a technical artifact of the sequencing pipeline. According to a later genetic analysis, donors in an Asian-associated ancestry cluster had fewer N-insertions in productive TCRs than the approximately 670-donor mean. Because counts were too low, about 15 rarely observed V segments, including chromosome 9 orphons, were left out of the earlier analysis of several hundred of the donors. The presence/absence analyses assumed that sequencing depth was roughly uniform across donors, and that assumption may not be true. In a later analysis, the rate of TCR association differed among HLA loci, with DRB1 alleles having the most associated TCRs and HLA-C alleles having the fewest. When HLA alleles, especially DR and DQ, strongly co-occurred, attributing TCR associations to individual alleles was difficult. The only immune exposure information available for the cohort was CMV serostatus. HLA typing was unavailable for some donors at each locus, so association tests used only the typed subset. The study listed 150 to 200 TCR beta chains as associated with cytomegalovirus. A later analysis associated 16,951 TCR beta sequences with specific HLA alleles at a false discovery rate of 0.05. It was suggested by the authors that the approach could potentially be generalized to other disease states and immunological phenotypes. A further reported finding was that TCR beta sequences accurately predicted the HLA-A and HLA-B alleles for most subjects in the first cohort. An earlier analysis of approximately 570 of the donors showed that most TCR beta V segments appeared in productive rearrangements either about 90% or about 30% of the time, which broadly matched IMGT annotations. A later analysis found that HLA-associated TCR beta chains were more clonally expanded and had lower generation probabilities than equally common non-associated chains. The classifier was reported to diagnose cytomegalovirus status with high specificity and sensitivity in both the original cohort and the validation cohort.

The sequence was obtained from a woman aged 40-49 years in good health and CMV-seropositive. The sequenced material came from PBMCs.

The DNA reads as follows: TGTGCCAGCAGCTTGATTAAGGCAGGGCACGGTAATGAGCAGTTCTTC. Its translation is CASSLIKAGHGNEQFF. The sequence joins TRBV7-3 to TRBJ2-1; matching of 5 bases hints at TRBD1 as the D gene. The germline V gene provides CDR1 SGHTA and CDR2 FQGTGA. From cysteine to phenylalanine, the CDR3 is 16 amino acids long. Only the CDR3 DNA is retained, 48 bases long and in frame from the first base. V lost 3 bases and J lost 7 bases; the stretch between them is 19 bases long.